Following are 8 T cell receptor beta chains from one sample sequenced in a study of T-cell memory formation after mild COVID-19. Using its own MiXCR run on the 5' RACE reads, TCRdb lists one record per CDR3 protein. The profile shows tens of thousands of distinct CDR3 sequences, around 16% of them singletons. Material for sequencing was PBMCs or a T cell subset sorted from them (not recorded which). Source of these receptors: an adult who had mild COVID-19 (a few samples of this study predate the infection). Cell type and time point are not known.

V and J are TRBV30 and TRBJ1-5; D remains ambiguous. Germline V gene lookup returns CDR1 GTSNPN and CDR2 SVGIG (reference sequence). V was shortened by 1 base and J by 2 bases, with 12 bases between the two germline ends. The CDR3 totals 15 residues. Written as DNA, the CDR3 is TGTGCCTGGAGTGACGGAGGACTGGGCAATCAGCCCCAGCATTTT. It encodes CAWSDGGLGNQPQHF.

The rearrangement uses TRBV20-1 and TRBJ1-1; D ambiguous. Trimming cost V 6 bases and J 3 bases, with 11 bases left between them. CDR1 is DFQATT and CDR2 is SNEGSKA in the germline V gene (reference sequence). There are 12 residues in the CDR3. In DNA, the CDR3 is TGCAGTGCCCGCCCCCCAGACACTGAAGCTTTCTTT. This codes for CSARPPDTEAFF.

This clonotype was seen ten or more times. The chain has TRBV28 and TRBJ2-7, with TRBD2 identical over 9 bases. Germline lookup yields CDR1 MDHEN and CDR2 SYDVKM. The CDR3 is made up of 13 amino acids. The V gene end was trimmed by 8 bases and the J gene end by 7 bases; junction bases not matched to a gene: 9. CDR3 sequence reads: CASLLAGGQEQYF. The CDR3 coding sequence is TGTGCCAGCCTTCTGGCGGGAGGGCAAGAGCAGTACTTC.

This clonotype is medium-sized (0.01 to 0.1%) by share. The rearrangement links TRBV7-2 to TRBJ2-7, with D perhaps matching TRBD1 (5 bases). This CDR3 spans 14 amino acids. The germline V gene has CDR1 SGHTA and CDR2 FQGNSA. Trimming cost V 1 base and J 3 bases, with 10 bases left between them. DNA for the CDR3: TGTGCCAGCAGCTTAGGATGGCAGGGCTACGAGCAGTACTTC. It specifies CASSLGWQGYEQYF.

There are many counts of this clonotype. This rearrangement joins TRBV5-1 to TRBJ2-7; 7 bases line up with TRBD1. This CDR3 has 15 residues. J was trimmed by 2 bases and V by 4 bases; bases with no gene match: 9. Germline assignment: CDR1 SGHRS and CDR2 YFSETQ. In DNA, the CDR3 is TGCGCCAGCAGCCACTCCGGGACAGACCCCTACGAGCAGTACTTC. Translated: CASSHSGTDPYEQYF.

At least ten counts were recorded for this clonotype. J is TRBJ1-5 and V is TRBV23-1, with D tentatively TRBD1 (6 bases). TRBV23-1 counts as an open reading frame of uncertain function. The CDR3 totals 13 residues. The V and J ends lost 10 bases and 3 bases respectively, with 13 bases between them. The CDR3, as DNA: TGCGCCACCCCGGGACACAACAATCAGCCCCAGCATTTT. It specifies CATPGHNNQPQHF.

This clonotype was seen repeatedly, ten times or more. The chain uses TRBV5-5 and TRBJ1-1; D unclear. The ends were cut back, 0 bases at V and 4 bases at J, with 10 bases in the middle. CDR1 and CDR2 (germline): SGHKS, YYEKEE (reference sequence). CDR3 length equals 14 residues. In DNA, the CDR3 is TGTGCCAGCAGCTTGGTGGGGAGGAGCACTGAAGCTTTCTTT. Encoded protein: CASSLVGRSTEAFF.

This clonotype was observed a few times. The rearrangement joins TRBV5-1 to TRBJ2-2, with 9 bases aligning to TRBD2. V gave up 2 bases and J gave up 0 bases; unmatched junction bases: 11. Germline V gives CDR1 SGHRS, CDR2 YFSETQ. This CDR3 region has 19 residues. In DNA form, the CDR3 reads TGCGCCAGCAGCTTAATCTTTGGAATAGCGGGAGCGAACACCGGGGAGCTGTTTTTT. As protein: CASSLIFGIAGANTGELFF. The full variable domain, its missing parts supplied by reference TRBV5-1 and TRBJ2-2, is KAGVTQTPRYLIKTRGQQVTLSCSPISGHRSVSWYQQTPGQGLQFLFEYFSETQRNKGNFPGRFSGRQFSNSRSEMNVSTLELGDSALYLCASSLIFGIAGANTGELFFGEGSRLTVL.